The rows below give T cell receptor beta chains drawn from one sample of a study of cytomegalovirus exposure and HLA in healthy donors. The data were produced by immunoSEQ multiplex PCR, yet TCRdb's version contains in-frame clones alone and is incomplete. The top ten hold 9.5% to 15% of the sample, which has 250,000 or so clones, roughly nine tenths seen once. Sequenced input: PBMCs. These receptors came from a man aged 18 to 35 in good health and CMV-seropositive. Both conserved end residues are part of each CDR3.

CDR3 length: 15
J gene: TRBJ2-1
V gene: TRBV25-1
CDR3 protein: CASSGYRDRNNEQFF

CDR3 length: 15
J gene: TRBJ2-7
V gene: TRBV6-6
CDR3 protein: CASSQGGTGSYEQYF

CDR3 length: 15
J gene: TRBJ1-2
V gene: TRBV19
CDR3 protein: CANSTKDSLNYGYTF

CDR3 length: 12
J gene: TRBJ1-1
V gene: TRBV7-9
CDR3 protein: CASSLNRGVAFF

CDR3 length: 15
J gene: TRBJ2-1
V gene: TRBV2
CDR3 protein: CASSEEGTDENEQFF

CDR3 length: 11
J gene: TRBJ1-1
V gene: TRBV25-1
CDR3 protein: CASSIGTEAFF

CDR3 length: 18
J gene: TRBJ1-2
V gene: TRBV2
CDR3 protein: CASRRGLGQGNSNYGYTF

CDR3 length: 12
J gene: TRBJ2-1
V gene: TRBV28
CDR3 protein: CASSFRYNEQFF

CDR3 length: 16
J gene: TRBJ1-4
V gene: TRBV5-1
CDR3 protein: CASSLSPGGAIGKLFF

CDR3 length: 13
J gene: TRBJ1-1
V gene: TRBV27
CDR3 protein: CASRTGMNTEAFF

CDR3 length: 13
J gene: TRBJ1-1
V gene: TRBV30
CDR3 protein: CALSVAGPTEAFF

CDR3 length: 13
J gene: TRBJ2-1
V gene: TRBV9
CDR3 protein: CASSVGAYNEQFF

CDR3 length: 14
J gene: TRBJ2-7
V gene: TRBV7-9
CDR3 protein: CASSSNGAPYEQYF

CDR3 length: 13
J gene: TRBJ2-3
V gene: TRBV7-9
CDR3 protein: CASSLAQVDTQYF

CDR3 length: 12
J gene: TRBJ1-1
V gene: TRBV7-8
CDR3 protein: CASSLLNTEAFF

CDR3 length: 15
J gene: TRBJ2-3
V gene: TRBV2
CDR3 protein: CASSERELSTDTQYF

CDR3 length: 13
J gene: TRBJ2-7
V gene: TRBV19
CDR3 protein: CASSIQLFYEQYF

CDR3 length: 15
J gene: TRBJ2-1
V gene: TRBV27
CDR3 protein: CASSSTGWPSNEQFF

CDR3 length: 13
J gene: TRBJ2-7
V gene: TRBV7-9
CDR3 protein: CASTGGGNTEQYF

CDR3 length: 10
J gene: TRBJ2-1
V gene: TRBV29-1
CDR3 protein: CSVEQGMRFF

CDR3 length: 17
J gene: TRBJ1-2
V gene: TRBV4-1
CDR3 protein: CASSPQVGTTLNYGYTF

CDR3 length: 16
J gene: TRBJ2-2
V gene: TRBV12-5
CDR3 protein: CASGLVGVKNTGELFF

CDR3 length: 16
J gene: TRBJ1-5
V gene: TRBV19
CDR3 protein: CASSIGSTGGGQPQHF

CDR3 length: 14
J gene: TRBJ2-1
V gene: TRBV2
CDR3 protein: CASTRTSGTYEQFF

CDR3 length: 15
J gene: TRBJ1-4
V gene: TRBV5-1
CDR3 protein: CASSLFGGQDEKLFF

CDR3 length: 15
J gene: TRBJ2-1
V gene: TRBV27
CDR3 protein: CASILSGTSYNEQFF

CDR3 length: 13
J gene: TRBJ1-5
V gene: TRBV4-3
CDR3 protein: CASSQGGGEPQHF

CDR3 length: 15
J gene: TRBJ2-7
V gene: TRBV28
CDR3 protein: CASSSLAVSSYEQYF

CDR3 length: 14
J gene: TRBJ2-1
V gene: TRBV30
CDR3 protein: CARSRPYGKNEQFF

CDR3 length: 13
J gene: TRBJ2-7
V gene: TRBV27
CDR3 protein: CASSSFVGYEQYF

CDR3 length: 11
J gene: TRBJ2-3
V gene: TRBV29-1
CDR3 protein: CSSRGQDTQYF

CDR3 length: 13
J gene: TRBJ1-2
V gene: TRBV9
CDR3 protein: CASSVDGGYGYTF

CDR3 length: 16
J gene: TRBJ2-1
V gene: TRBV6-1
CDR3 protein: CASSVFLLSSYNEQFF

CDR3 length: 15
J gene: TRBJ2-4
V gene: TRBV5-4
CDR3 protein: CASSSSQGAKNIQYF

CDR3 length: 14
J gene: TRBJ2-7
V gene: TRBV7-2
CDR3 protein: CASSLLWDSYEQYF

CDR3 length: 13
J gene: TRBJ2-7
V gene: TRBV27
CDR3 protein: CASSSRQYYEQYF

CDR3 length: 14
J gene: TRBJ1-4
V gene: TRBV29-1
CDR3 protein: CSVSGVSTNEKLFF

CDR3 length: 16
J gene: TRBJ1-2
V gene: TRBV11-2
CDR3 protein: CASSFSGTGANYGYTF

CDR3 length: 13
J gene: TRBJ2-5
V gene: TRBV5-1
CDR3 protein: CASSGTAQETQYF

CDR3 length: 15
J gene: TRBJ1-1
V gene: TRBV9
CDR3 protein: CASSGSLDGYTEAFF

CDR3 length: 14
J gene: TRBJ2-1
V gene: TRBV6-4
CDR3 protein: CASSETSGVDEQFF

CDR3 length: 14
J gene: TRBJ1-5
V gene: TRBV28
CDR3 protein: CASSLYLVNQPQHF

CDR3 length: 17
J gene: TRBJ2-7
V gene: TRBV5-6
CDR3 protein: CASSLLLAGRGAHEQYF

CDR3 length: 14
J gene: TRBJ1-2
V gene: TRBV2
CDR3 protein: CAIQPKTVHHGYTF

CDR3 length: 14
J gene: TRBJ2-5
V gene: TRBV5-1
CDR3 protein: CASSPSTGSETQYF

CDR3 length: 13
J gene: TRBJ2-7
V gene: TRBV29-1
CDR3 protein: CSGIDRSSYEQYF

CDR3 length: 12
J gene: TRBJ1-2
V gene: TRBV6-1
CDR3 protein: CASSVASYGYTF

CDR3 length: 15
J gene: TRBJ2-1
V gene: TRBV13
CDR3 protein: CASSSTPSSYNEQFF

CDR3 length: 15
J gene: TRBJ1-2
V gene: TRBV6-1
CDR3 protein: CASSEALGGWDGYTF

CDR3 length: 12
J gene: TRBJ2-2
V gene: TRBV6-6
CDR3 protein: CASSYYTGELFF

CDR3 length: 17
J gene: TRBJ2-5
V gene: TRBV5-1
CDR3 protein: CASSLSNRELTQETQYF

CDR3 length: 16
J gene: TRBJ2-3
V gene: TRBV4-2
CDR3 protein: CASSSGLAGVTDTQYF

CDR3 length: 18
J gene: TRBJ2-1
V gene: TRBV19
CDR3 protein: CASSIDPPRESHYNEQFF

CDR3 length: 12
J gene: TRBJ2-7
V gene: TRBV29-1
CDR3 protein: CSVSVDRVEQYF

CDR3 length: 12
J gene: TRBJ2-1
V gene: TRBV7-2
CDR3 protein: CASSLAHNEQFF

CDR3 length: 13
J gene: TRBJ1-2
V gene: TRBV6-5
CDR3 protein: CASSYTAWRGYTF